The sequence of this TCR beta chain was determined in a study of T cell responses to AZD1222 COVID-19 vaccine (dated by TCRdb to about 2021). A note on the overall study: A total of about 230 trial participants underwent TCR sequencing, of whom 207 received two doses of AZD1222 and around 25 received two doses of the MenACWY control vaccine. Trial participants were enrolled by age into 18-55, 56-69 and 70-plus year subgroups, with around 140, 26 and 57 TCR-sequenced participants respectively.

Concerning this clone: It lacks a known antigen. Per-base quality was not reported, and no clone a single base away is much larger than it.

The label giving this sample's time point can be read as: about 28 days (+/-7) after the second vaccine dose. AZD1222 recipients given second doses at about 4 weeks or at about 12 weeks were pooled, since spike-specific TCR depth and breadth were not found to differ between the two schedules. Samples from vaccinated people were obtained from the UK trials COV001 and COV002, which included a single-blind randomized controlled phase 2/3 trial of AZD1222 (ChAdOx1 nCoV-19) in healthy adults. For TCRbeta chain sequencing, PBMC samples were collected from trial participants at day 0 and at day 28 after the second dose. The CDR3 regions of human TCRbeta chains were analyzed by immunosequencing. In the paper's pipeline: Repertoire TCRs were matched against a reference library of SARS-CoV-2-specific TCRs generated with the MIRA antigen-specificity platform. Breadth was defined as the fraction of unique TCRs that were SARS-CoV-2-associated. Depth was defined as the fraction of total T cells that were SARS-CoV-2-associated. Each spike-specific TCR was assigned to its reactive spike region and to a CD4 or CD8 class using the MIRA data. Log10-transformed breadth and depth values were compared by one-way ANOVA with Sidak's multiple comparisons tests. Entries here come from immuneACCESS through TCRdb and include only in-frame sequences with V and J called. Some clones fail to appear in such tables; in the studies checked, an unresolved V gene covers under half of the shortfall, and the cause of the remainder is unknown. V and J calls and clone size come straight from that table; D and trimming were deduced from the DNA. In this sample the table shows about 120,000 clones, almost 95% of which occur a single time. Roughly 1.5% of the sample rests with the top ten.

The investigation overall reported the following: The vaccine-associated CD4 TCRs covered the entire spike protein, and the dominant responses fell in regions 160-218 and 743-854. The 56-69-year group was small, and its depth increase did not reach significance, likely because of low power. Because no samples from the day 14 peak response were available, repertoires could be characterized only after the peak T cell response. Participants were mostly white British, with more females than males. The authors suggested clonal diversity may have been underestimated. Conclusions about previously exposed vaccinees were limited because only a handful of AZD1222 recipients were SARS-CoV-2 seropositive at baseline. Nearly half of unique spike-specific TCRs reportedly recognized epitopes outside regions mutated in the B.1.351 and B.1.1.7 variants. After two AZD1222 doses, both the breadth and the depth of spike-specific TCRs were significantly higher than at day 0 and than in MenACWY recipients.

CDR1 is given as SGHTA and CDR2 as FQGNSA, both from the germline V gene. The germline ends are 8 bases apart after V is trimmed by 1 base and J by 5 bases. The CDR3 sequence holds 13 residues, the cysteine and phenylalanine included. The retained sequence is limited to the CDR3, 39 bases, with the frame set at the first base. This specimen consisted of peripheral blood, obtained 28 days after the second AZD1222 dose. This TCR was sampled from an adult who received the AZD1222 COVID-19 vaccine. The chain employs TRBV7-2 and TRBJ1-1; the D gene assignment is ambiguous. CDR3 protein: CASSLGGFTEAFF. The bases read TGTGCCAGCAGCTTAGGGGGATTTACTGAAGCTTTCTTT.